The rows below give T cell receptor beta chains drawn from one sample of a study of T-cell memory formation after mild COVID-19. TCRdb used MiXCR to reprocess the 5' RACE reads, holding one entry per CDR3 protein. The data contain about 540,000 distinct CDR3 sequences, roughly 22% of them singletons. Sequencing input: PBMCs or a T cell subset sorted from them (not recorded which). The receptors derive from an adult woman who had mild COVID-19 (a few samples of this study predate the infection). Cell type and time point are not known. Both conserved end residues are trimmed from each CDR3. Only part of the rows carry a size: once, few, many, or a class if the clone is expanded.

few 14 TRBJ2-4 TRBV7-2 ASSLAVGLAKNIQY
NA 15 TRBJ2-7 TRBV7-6 ASSPGLAGGPSREQY
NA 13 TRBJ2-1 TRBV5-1 ASSLNLEGNNEQF
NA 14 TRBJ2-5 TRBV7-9 ASSSPMGQGKETQY
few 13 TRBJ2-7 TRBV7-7 ASSRYTGGGYEQY
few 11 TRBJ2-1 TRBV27 ASSFPLGGEQF
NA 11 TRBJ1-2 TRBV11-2 ASRSLQGSGYT
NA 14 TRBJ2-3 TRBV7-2 ASSLAETRYTDTQY
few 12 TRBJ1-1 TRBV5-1 ASSQRWTNTEAF
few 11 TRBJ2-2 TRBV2 ASSVADTGELF
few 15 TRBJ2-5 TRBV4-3 ASSQRLAGAFGETQY
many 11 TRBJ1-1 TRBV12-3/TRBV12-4 ASSLGGRTEAF
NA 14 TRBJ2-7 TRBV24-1 ATSDSSSGGPYEQY
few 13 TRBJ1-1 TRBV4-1 ASSQDQQGRREAF
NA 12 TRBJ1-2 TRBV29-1 SVVERTSNYGYT
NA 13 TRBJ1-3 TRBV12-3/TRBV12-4 ASTSVLTAGNTIY
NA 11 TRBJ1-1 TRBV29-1 SVEPGRNTEAF
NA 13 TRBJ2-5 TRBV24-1 ATSDLHTKQETQY
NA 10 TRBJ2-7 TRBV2 ASSLSGNEQY
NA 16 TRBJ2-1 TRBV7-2 ASSLDFMVRGTYNEQF
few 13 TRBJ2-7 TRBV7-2 ASSLGTSILYEQY
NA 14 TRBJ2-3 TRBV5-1 ASSLRNSAATDTQY
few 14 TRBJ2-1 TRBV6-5 ASSPNGGGVYNEQF
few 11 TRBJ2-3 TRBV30 AWQGQSTDTQY
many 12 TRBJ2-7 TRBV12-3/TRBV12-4 ASSSRTGTYEQY
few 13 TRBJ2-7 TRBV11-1 ASSPPGQGINEQY
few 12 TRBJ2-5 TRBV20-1 SARRDRGRETQY
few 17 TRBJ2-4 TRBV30 AWSVDVGSGVLAKNIQY
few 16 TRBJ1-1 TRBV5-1 ASSLGQGGFNRNTEAF